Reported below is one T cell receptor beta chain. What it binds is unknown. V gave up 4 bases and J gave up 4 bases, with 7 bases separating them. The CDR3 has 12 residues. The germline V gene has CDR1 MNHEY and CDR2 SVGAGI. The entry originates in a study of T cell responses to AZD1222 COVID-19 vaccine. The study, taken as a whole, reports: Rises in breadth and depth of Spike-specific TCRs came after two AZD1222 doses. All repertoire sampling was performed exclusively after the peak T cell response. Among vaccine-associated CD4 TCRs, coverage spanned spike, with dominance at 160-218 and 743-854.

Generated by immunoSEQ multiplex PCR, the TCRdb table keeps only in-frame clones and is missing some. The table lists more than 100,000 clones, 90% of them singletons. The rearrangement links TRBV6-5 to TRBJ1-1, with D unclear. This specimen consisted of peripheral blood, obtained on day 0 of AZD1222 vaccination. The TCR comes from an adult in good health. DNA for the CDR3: TGTGCCAGCAGTTCCGGACCCACTGAAGCTTTCTTT. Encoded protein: CASSSGPTEAFF.